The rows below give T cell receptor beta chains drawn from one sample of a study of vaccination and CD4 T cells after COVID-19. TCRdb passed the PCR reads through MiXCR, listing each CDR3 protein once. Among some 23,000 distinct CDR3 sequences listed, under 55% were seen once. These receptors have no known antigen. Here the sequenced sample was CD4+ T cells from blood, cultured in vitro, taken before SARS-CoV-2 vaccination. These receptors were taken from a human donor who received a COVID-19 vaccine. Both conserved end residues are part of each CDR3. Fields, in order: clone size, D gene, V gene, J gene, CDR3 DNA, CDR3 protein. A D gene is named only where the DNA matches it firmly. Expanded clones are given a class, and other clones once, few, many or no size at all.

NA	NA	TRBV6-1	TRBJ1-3	TGTGCCAGCGGGGGTGGAAACACCATATATTTT	CASGGGNTIYF
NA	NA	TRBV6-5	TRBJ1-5	TGTGCCAGCAGTTACTCGAAGTTCGAAGATCAGCCCCAGCATTTT	CASSYSKFEDQPQHF
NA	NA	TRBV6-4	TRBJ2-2	TGTGCCAGCAGTGACTCGAGTCGGGGGACTACCGGGGAGCTGTTTTTT	CASSDSSRGTTGELFF
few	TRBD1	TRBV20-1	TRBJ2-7	TGCAGTGCTCTGACGGGACAGGGGGCGAAACAGTACGAGCAGTACTTC	CSALTGQGAKQYEQYF
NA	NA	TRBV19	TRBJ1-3	TGTGCCAGTAGTATTCGAGGGAGCTCTGGAAACACCATATATTTT	CASSIRGSSGNTIYF
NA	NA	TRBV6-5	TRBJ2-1	TGTGCCAGCAGTTGGACTGGGAGAGGCGAGCAGTTCTTC	CASSWTGRGEQFF
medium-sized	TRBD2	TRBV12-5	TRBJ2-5	TGTGCTAGTGGTTCAGTTCGGTCTACGGGGGGGCGGGAGACCCAGTACTTC	CASGSVRSTGGRETQYF
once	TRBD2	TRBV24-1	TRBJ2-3	TGTGCCACCAGTGCGGCGGGGAGGGCAGATACGCAGTATTTT	CATSAAGRADTQYF
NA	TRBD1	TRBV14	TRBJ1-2	TGTGCCAGCAGCCGGACAGGGCGGAATGGCTACACCTTC	CASSRTGRNGYTF
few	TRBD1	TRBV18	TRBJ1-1	TGTGCCAGCGGCACAGGGGTAAACACTGAAGCTTTCTTT	CASGTGVNTEAFF
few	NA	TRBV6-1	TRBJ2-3	TGTGCCAGCCGACGCGAAGGCACAGATACGCAGTATTTT	CASRREGTDTQYF
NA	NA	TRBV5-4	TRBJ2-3	TGTGCCAGCAGCTTGGAACAGGGCTCAGATACGCAGTATTTT	CASSLEQGSDTQYF
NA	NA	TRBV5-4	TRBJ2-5	TGTGCCAGCAGCAGGACAGTCTACCAAGAGACCCAGTACTTC	CASSRTVYQETQYF
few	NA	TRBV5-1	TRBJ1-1	TGCGCCAGCAGCCCATGGACCGAGAACACTGAAGCTTTCTTT	CASSPWTENTEAFF
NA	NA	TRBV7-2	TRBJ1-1	TGTGCCTGCAGTAGGGACGGCGGGCGCCCGCACACTGAAGCTTTCTTT	CACSRDGGRPHTEAFF
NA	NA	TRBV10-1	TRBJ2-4	TGCGCCAGCAGTAGCGGCCAGGGGGGCAAAAACATTCAGTACTTC	CASSSGQGGKNIQYF
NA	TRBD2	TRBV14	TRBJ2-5	TGTGCCAGCAGCCAAGGGGGACTACCCCAAGAGACCCAGTACTTC	CASSQGGLPQETQYF
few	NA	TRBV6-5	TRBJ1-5	TGTGCCAGCAGTTATCAGGCCTCCCGGGGTCAGCCCCAGCATTTT	CASSYQASRGQPQHF
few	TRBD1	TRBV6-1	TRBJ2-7	TGTGCCAGAGACCAGGGGGCGCGTTCCTACGAGCAGTACTTC	CARDQGARSYEQYF
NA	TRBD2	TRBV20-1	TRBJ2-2	TGCAGTGCCCCGTTGTCCGGGCGGGGGGGAGCGAACACCGGGGAGCTGTTTTTT	CSAPLSGRGGANTGELFF
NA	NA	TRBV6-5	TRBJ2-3	TGTGCCAGCAGTTTTTCAGATACGCAGTATTTT	CASSFSDTQYF
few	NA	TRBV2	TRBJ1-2	TGTGCCAGCAGTGAAACGGAGGGGGTCCTCAACTATGGCTACACCTTC	CASSETEGVLNYGYTF
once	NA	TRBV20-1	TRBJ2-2	TGCAGTGCTGCTTATGGGGGGAGCGCCGGGGAGCTGTTTTTT	CSAAYGGSAGELFF
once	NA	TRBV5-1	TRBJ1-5	TGCGCCAGCAGCTCGACAGGAGGTAGCGATCAGCCCCAGCATTTT	CASSSTGGSDQPQHF
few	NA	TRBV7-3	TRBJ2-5	TGTGCCAGCAGCTTATTGGGGGCGGGGTTAAACCACGAAGAGACCCAGTACTTC	CASSLLGAGLNHEETQYF
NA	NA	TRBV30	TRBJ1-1	TGTGCCTGGAGTCAGTGGGGGTACACTGAAGCTTTCTTT	CAWSQWGYTEAFF
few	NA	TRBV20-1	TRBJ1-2	TGCAGTGCTAGAGGGCAGGGGAATGGCTACACCTTC	CSARGQGNGYTF
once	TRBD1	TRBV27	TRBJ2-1	TGTGCCAGCAGTTTATTCAACTTACAGGGGAATGAGCAGTTCTTC	CASSLFNLQGNEQFF